The TCR beta chain under discussion was sequenced for a study of technical replicates of blood from a few donors. Assay: immunoSEQ multiplex PCR; the TCRdb copy retains only in-frame clones and omits some. The repertoire includes 75,000 to 90,000 clones, around 94% of them detected once, and about 0.37% sits in the top ten. Trimming took off 2 bases at V and 3 bases at J, with 12 bases between the two ends. The CDR3 is made up of 15 amino acids. The V gene's germline CDR1 is SGHTS and CDR2 YDEGEE. The sequenced sample was T cells isolated from PBMCs. The chain recombines TRBV5-8 with TRBJ1-5, with D perhaps TRBD1 (6 bases). The receptor's source is a human donor in good health. In DNA, the CDR3 is TGTGCCAGCAGCTTACTTGGACAGAACAATCAGCCCCAGCATTTT. This encodes CASSLLGQNNQPQHF.